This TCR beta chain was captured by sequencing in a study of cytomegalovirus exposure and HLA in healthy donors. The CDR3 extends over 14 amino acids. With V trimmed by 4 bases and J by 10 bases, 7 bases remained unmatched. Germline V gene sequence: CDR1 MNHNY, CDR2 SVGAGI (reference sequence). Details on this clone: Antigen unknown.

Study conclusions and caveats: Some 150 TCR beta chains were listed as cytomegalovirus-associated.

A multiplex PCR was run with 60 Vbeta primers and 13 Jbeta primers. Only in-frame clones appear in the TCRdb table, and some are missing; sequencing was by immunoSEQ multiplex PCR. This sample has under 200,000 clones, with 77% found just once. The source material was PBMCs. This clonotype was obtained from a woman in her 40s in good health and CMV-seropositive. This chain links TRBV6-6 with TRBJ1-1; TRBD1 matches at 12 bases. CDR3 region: CASSSRDRGRVAFF. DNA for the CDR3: TGTGCCAGCAGTTCCCGGGACAGGGGGCGGGTAGCTTTCTTT.